By its share, the clone carrying this TCR beta chain is medium-sized. Its target is unknown. The junction departs from germline at one end; a sequencing error may be responsible. Libraries were prepared by immunoSEQ multiplex PCR; TCRdb keeps only in-frame clonotypes and omits some of them. The top ten hold roughly 15% of the sample, which has about 28,000 clones, approximately 84% seen once. The germline V gene encodes CDR1 MDHEN and CDR2 SYDVKM. This CDR3 is 12 amino acids long. These data come from a study of OX40 agonist ivuxolimab in advanced cancers. Findings of the study overall: There were, on average, more expanded clones in CD8+ T cells than in CD4+. Circulating CD4+ and CD8+ T cells showed clonal expansion by week 6 at 0.1 to 3.0 mg/kg.

The clonotype originates from an adult with an advanced solid tumor such as melanoma, head and neck, liver or kidney cancer. The V call is TRBV28, the J call TRBJ2-7; 12 bases line up with TRBD1. This sample comprised CD4+ or CD8+ T cells sorted from blood, obtained in a trial of the OX40 agonist ivuxolimab. This CDR3 reads CASSLGQGALVF. The CDR3 coding sequence is TGTGCCAGCAGCCTGGGACAGGGGGCGCTAGTCTTC.